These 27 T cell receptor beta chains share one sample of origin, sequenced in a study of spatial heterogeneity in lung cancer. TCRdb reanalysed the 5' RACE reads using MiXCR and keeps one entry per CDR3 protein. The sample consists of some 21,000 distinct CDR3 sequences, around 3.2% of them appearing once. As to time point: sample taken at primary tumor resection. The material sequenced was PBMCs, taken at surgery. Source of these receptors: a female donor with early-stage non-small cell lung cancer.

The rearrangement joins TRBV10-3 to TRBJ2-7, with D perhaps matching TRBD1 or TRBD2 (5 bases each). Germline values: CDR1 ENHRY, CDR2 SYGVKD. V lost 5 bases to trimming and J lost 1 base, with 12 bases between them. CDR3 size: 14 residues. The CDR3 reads CAISLRDRSYEQYF. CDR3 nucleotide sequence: TGTGCCATCAGTCTCCGGGACCGATCCTACGAGCAGTACTTC.

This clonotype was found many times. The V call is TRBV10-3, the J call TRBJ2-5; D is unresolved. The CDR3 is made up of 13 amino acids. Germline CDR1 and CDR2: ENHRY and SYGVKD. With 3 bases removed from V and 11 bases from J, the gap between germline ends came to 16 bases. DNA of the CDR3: TGTGCCATCAGTGATACGGGCCTCCCGCGGCAGTACTTC. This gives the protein CAISDTGLPRQYF.

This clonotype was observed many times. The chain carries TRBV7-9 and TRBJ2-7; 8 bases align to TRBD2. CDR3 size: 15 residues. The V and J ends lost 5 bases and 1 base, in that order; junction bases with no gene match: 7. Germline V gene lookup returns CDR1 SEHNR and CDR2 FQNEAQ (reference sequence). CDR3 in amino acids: CASSPWASGSYEQYF. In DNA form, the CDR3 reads TGTGCCAGCAGCCCCTGGGCTAGCGGGTCCTACGAGCAGTACTTC.

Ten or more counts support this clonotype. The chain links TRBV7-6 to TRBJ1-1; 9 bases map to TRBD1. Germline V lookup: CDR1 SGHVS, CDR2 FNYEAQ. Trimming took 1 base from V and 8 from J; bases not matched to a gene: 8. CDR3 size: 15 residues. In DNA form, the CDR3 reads TGTGCCAGCAGCTTAGTAGGGGACAGGGCGCTGGAAGCTTTCTTT. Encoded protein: CASSLVGDRALEAFF.

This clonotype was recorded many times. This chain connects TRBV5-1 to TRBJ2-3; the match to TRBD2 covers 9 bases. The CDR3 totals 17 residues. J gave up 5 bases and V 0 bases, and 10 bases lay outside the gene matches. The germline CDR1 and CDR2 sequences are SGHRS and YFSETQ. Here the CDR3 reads CASSLARAGGPGDTQYF. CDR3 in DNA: TGCGCCAGCAGCTTGGCCAGGGCGGGAGGGCCTGGAGATACGCAGTATTTT.

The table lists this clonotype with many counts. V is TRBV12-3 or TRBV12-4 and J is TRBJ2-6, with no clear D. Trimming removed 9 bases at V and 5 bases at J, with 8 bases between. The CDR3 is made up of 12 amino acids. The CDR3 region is CASTTRANVLTF. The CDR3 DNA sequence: TGTGCCAGTACAACCCGGGCCAACGTCCTGACTTTC.

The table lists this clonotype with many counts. In DNA form, the CDR3 reads TGCGCCAGCAGTGAGCGAAGCCCGCAGTACTTC. It is translated as CASSERSPQYF. The V gene is TRBV10-2, the J gene TRBJ2-7; D ambiguous. Germline V gene sequence: CDR1 WSHSY, CDR2 SAAADI. This CDR3 is built from 11 residues. Trimming took 2 bases from V and 9 from J, leaving 8 bases between them.

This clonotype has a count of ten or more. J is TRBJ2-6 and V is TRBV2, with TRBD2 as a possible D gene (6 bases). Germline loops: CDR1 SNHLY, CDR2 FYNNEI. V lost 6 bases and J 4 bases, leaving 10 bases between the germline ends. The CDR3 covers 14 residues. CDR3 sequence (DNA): TGTGCCAGCAGGGACGGACTAGGGGCCAACGTCCTGACTTTC. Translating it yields CASRDGLGANVLTF.

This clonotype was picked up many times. CDR3 DNA sequence: TGTGCCAGCAGTTTGTCCACCCTCCGGGCGGGAGTCACAGATACGCAGTATTTT. Translating it yields CASSLSTLRAGVTDTQYF. The chain is built from TRBV27 and TRBJ2-3; 7 bases map to TRBD2. The CDR3 consists of 18 residues. Germline V gene lookup returns CDR1 MNHEY and CDR2 SMNVEV (reference sequence). With 3 bases clipped from V and 2 bases from J, the junction kept 14 bases outside the gene matches.

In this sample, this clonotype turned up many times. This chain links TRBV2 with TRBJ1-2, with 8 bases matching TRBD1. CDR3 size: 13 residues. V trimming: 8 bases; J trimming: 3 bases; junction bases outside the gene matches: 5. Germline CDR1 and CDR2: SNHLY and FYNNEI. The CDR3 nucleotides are TGTGCCAGCGCAGGGGGCGACGACTATGGCTACACCTTC. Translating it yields CASAGGDDYGYTF.

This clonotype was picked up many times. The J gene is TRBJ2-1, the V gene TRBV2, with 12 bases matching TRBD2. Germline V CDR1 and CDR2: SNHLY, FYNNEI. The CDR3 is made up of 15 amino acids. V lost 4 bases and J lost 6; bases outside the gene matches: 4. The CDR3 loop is CASSGLAGESNEQFF. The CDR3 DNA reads TGTGCCAGCAGTGGACTAGCGGGAGAGAGCAATGAGCAGTTCTTC.

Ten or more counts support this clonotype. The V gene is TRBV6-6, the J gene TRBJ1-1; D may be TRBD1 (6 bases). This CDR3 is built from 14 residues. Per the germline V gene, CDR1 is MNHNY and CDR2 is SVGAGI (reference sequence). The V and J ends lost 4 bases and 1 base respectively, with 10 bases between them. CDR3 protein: CASSSGQRNTEAFF. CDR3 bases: TGTGCCAGCAGTTCTGGACAGCGGAACACTGAAGCTTTCTTT.

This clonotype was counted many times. The CDR3 coding sequence is TGCGCCAGCAGCCATTGGGGAGATGAAAAACTGTTTTTT. Its translation: CASSHWGDEKLFF. J is TRBJ1-4 and V is TRBV4-1; D not resolved. The CDR3 totals 13 residues. From germline, CDR1 is MGHRA and CDR2 YSYEKL. V shed 3 bases and J shed 6 bases, with 8 bases lying between them.

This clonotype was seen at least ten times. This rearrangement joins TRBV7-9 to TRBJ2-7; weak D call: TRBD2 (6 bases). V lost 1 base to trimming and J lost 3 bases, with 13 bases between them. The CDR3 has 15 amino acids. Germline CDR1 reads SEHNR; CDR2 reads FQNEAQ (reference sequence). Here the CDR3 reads CASSLGGGKVYEQYF. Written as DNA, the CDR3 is TGTGCCAGCAGCTTAGGAGGCGGGAAAGTCTACGAGCAGTACTTC.

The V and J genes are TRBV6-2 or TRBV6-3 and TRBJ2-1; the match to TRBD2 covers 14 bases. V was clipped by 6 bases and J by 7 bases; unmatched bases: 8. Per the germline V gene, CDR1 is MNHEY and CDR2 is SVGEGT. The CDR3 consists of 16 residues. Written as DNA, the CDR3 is TGTGCCAGCAGCCTTGGACTAGCGGGAGGAATGAATGAGCAGTTCTTC. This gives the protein CASSLGLAGGMNEQFF.

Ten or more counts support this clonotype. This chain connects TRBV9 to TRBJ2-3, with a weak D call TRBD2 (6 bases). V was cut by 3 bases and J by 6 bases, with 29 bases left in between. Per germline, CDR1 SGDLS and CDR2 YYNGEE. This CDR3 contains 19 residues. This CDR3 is CASSEGGGSGAFILDTQYF. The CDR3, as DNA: TGTGCCAGCAGCGAGGGAGGTGGGTCTGGGGCGTTCATTCTGGATACGCAGTATTTT.

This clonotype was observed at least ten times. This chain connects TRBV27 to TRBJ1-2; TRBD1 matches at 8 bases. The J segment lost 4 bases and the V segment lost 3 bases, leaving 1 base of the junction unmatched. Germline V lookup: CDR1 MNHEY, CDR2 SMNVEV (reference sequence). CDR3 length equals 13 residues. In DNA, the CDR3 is TGTGCCAGCAGTTTGGGGACAGGCTATGGCTACACCTTC. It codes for CASSLGTGYGYTF.

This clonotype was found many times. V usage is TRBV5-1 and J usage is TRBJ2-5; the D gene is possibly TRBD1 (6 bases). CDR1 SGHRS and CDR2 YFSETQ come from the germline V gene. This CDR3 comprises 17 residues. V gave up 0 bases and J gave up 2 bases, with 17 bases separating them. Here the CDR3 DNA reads TGCGCCAGCAGCTTGGTAGGCGACAGGTGGGAGCAAGAGACCCAGTACTTC. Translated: CASSLVGDRWEQETQYF.

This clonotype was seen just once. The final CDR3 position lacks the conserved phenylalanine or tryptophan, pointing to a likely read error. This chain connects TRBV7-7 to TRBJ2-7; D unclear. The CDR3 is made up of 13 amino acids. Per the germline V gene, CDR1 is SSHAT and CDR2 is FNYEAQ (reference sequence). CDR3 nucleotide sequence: TGTGCTAGCAGCTTAGATGGGGTTTCCGAGCAGTACTAC. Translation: CASSLDGVSEQYY.

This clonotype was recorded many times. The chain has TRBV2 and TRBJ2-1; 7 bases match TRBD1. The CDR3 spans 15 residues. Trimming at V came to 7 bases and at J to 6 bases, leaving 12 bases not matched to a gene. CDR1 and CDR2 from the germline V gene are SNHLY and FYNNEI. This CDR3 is CASTLTGISLNEQFF. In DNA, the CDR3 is TGTGCCAGCACCCTGACAGGGATTTCCCTCAATGAGCAGTTCTTC.

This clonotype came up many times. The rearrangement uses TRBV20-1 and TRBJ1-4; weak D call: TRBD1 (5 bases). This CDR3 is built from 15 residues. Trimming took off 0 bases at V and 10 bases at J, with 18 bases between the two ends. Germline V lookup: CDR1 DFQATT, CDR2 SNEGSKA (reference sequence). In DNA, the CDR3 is TGCAGTGCTAGAGATCTTAATGTTGCGGGGGGAAAACTGTTTTTT. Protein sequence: CSARDLNVAGGKLFF.

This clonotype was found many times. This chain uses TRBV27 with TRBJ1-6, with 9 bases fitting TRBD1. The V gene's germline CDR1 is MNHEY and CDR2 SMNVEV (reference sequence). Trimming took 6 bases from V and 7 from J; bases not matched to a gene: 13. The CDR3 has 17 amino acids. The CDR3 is CASSPPSPTGGNSPLHF. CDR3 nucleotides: TGTGCCAGCAGCCCCCCATCCCCAACAGGGGGCAATTCACCCCTCCACTTT.

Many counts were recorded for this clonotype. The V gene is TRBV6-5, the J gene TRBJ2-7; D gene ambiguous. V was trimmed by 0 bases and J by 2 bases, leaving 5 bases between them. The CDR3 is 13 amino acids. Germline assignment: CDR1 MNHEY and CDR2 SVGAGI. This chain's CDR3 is CASSYSGAYEQYF. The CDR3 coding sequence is TGTGCCAGCAGTTACTCTGGCGCCTACGAGCAGTACTTC.

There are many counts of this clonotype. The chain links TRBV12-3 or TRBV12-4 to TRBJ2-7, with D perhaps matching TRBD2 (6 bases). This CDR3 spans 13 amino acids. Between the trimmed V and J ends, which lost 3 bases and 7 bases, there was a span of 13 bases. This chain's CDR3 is CASSLGLRLEQYF. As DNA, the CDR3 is TGTGCCAGCAGTTTGGGACTGCGCCTAGAGCAGTACTTC.

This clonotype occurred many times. CDR3 amino acids: CASSPRDRGRVDTQYF. CDR3 coding DNA: TGTGCCAGCTCACCCCGGGACAGGGGGCGAGTTGATACGCAGTATTTT. The chain uses TRBV18 and TRBJ2-3; 12 nucleotides line up with TRBD1. The junction had 7 bases not matched to a gene; V was cut back by 3 bases and J by 6 bases. The CDR3 extends over 16 amino acids. CDR1 is KGHSH and CDR2 is LQKENI in the germline V gene.

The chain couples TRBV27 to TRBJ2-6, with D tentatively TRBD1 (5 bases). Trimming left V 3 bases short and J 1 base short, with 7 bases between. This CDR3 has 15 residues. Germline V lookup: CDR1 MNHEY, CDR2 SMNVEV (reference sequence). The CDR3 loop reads CASSFKGSGANVLTF. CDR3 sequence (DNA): TGTGCCAGCAGTTTTAAGGGGTCTGGGGCCAACGTCCTGACTTTC.

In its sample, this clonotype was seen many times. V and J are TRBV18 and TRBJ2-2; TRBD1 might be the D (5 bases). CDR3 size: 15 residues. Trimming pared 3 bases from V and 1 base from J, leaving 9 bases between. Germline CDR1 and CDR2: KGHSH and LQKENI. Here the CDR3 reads CASSPGHQNTGELFF. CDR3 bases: TGTGCCAGCTCACCCGGACACCAGAACACCGGGGAGCTGTTTTTT.